Reported below is one T cell receptor beta chain. The germline gives CDR1 LGHNA, CDR2 YNFKEQ. The V gene lost 1 base and the J gene lost 3 bases, with 13 bases spanning the gap. This CDR3 has 16 residues. Sequenced by immunoSEQ multiplex PCR; TCRdb stores in-frame clones only, minus some. The sample yields approximately 72,000 clones, 85% to 90% seen once. The source of the sample is a study of blood T cell repertoires in COVID-19. About the research overall: Sites in the United States, Italy and Spain provided acute and convalescent COVID-19 samples. From T cells, B-cell-depleted T cells, or PBMCs came the material, which was cDNA or gDNA.

This chain connects TRBV4-2 to TRBJ1-3; D is unclear. The sequence came from a woman older than 75 with active or convalescent COVID-19. The sample taken for sequencing was peripheral blood. DNA for the CDR3: TGTGCCAGCAGCCAAGGCTTAGGAGGAAATGGAAACACCATATATTTT. This encodes CASSQGLGGNGNTIYF.